One and the same sample provided the 23 T cell receptor beta chains below, sequenced in a study of human T cells and chemical hapten exposure. TCRdb itself ran the RACE reads through MiXCR, one entry per CDR3 protein. The sample lists roughly 120,000 distinct CDR3 sequences, about 13% seen once, with 2.5% to 3.5% in the top ten. Time point indicated: pre-sensitization, week 0. Treatment: therapeutic diphenylcyclopropenone sensitization with weekly scalp DPC. The source material was whole blood, sampled in connection with sensitization to the hapten diphenylcyclopropenone (DPC). The receptors originated from a woman under 30 with alopecia areata. Some clones in this sample may be carry-over from other donors' samples.

This clonotype was recorded a few times. The genes are TRBV4-2 and TRBJ2-5, with TRBD1 matching over 8 bases. The ends lost 3 bases at V and 2 bases at J; junction bases unmatched: 8. Germline V gene lookup returns CDR1 LGHNA and CDR2 YNFKEQ. The CDR3 length is 16 residues. The CDR3 loop is CASSHSGTGQQETQYF. In nucleotides, the CDR3 is TGTGCCAGCAGCCATTCCGGGACAGGACAGCAAGAGACCCAGTACTTC.

The chain combines TRBV7-3 with TRBJ2-2; D is uncertain. Germline CDR1 SGHTA, CDR2 FQGTGA. Trimming took off 5 bases at V and 4 bases at J, with 20 bases between the two ends. CDR3 length: 17 amino acids. The CDR3 is CASSPRITEIGTGELFF. The CDR3, as DNA: TGTGCCAGCAGCCCCCGAATAACGGAAATTGGCACCGGGGAGCTGTTTTTT.

The CDR3 protein is CASSMGVISTDTQYF. The DNA of the CDR3 is TGTGCCAGTAGTATGGGGGTGATTAGCACAGATACGCAGTATTTT. V and J are TRBV19 and TRBJ2-3; the D call may be TRBD1 or TRBD2 (5 bases each). The V gene's germline CDR1 is LNHDA and CDR2 SQIVND (reference sequence). The CDR3 length is 15 residues. Trimming removed 3 bases from V and 0 bases from J, with 10 bases in between.

The rearrangement joins TRBV20-1 to TRBJ2-3; D call uncertain. CDR1 is DFQATT, CDR2 SNEGSKA, per germline (reference sequence). The CDR3 sequence is 12 residues long. V was trimmed by 2 bases and J by 5 bases, leaving 8 bases between them. The chain's CDR3 is CSARRSIDTQYF. CDR3 DNA sequence: TGCAGTGCTAGAAGGTCTATAGATACGCAGTATTTT.

This clonotype was seen repeatedly, ten times or more. The chain links TRBV20-1 to TRBJ1-6, with 10 bases fitting TRBD1. V lost 6 bases and J lost 6; bases outside the gene matches: 2. This CDR3 region has 13 residues. Per the germline V gene, CDR1 is DFQATT and CDR2 is SNEGSKA (reference sequence). Here the CDR3 DNA reads TGCAGTGCGGGGGACAGGGGTAATTCACCCCTCCACTTT. It is translated as CSAGDRGNSPLHF.

This clonotype was seen many times. J is TRBJ2-7 and V is TRBV7-9, with TRBD1 identical over 7 bases. CDR1 is SEHNR, CDR2 FQNEAQ, per germline (reference sequence). V lost 7 bases, J lost 2 bases, and 5 bases stayed unmatched. CDR3 size: 13 residues. The CDR3 region has the DNA TGTGCCAGCACCCCGGACAGGACCTACGAGCAGTACTTC. This codes for CASTPDRTYEQYF.

This clonotype was seen ten or more times. This sequence joins TRBV28 and TRBJ1-5; D remains ambiguous. V lost 8 bases and J 1 base, leaving 12 bases between the germline ends. CDR1 MDHEN and CDR2 SYDVKM come from the germline V gene. The CDR3 runs 14 residues. The CDR3 region has the DNA TGTGCCAGCCGGGAGCAGCTCAGCAATCAGCCCCAGCATTTT. It specifies CASREQLSNQPQHF.

This clonotype has just a few counts. The chain carries TRBV11-3 and TRBJ2-1, with D perhaps assigned TRBD1 or TRBD2 (5 bases each). V was clipped by 0 bases and J by 9 bases, with 9 bases between them. The CDR3 has 13 amino acids. Germline V gene lookup returns CDR1 SGHNT and CDR2 YENEEA. In DNA form, the CDR3 reads TGTGCCAGCAGCTTAGATCCGAGGGGTGAGCAGTTCTTC. Translated, it gives CASSLDPRGEQFF.

The chain couples TRBV6-5 to TRBJ2-3, with D perhaps TRBD2 (7 bases). Germline CDR1 and CDR2: MNHEY and SVGAGI. Trimming cost V 10 bases and J 2 bases, with 16 bases left between them. CDR3 length: 14 amino acids. DNA of the CDR3: TGTGCCACCTCAAGGGGGGGGGACACAGATACGCAGTATTTT. As protein: CATSRGGDTDTQYF.

This sequence joins TRBV7-9 and TRBJ1-4; D is perhaps TRBD1 (5 bases). V gave up 6 bases and J gave up 5 bases, with 13 bases separating them. The CDR3 runs 14 residues. Germline V gene lookup returns CDR1 SEHNR and CDR2 FQNEAQ (reference sequence). The CDR3 sequence is CASSPPWGNEKLFF. For the CDR3, the DNA is TGTGCCAGCAGTCCACCCTGGGGGAATGAAAAACTGTTTTTT.

J is TRBJ2-3 and V is TRBV5-1; 13 positions match TRBD2. Per the germline V gene, CDR1 is SGHRS and CDR2 is YFSETQ. V lost 1 base to trimming and J lost 4 bases; unmatched junction nucleotides: 3. The CDR3 length is 16 residues. The CDR3 loop reads CASSLTGTSGADTQYF. CDR3 bases: TGCGCCAGCAGCTTGACCGGGACTAGCGGGGCAGATACGCAGTATTTT.

This clonotype has just a few counts. The chain joins TRBV15 to TRBJ1-1; D gene uncertain. There are 14 residues in the CDR3. Germline assignment: CDR1 LNHNV and CDR2 YYDKDF (reference sequence). Trimming cost V 0 bases and J 8 bases, with 13 bases left between them. CDR3 DNA sequence: TGTGCCACCAGCAGAGATCGAGGTCTCCCCGAAGCTTTCTTT. Translation: CATSRDRGLPEAFF. Full variable domain (remainder filled in from reference TRBV15 and TRBJ1-1): DAMVIQNPRYQVTQFGKPVTLSCSQTLNHNVMYWYQQKSSQAPKLLFHYYDKDFNNEADTPDNFQSRRPNTSFCFLDIRSPGLGDTAMYLCATSRDRGLPEAFFGQGTRLTVV.

This clonotype was counted between two and nine times. J is TRBJ2-1 and V is TRBV15; 8 bases align to TRBD2. CDR3 length: 16 amino acids. The V and J ends lost 0 bases and 7 bases, in that order; junction bases with no gene match: 8. The germline V gene encodes CDR1 LNHNV and CDR2 YYDKDF (reference sequence). The CDR3 coding sequence is TGTGCCACCAGCAGAGATAGGGTAGCGGGGCTGAATGAGCAGTTCTTC. This encodes CATSRDRVAGLNEQFF.

This clonotype was picked up a small number of times. V gene TRBV15 combines with J gene TRBJ2-1, with TRBD2 identical over 8 bases. Germline V CDR1 and CDR2: LNHNV, YYDKDF (reference sequence). The CDR3 runs to 17 residues. Trimming at V came to 5 bases and at J to 2 bases, leaving 11 bases not matched to a gene. CDR3 loop: CATSSLLAGGTYNEQFF. CDR3 DNA sequence: TGTGCCACCAGCTCCCTCCTAGCGGGCGGAACCTACAATGAGCAGTTCTTC.

Many counts were recorded for this clonotype. The CDR3 sequence: CASWTGVNTGELFF. In DNA form, the CDR3 reads TGTGCCAGTTGGACAGGGGTGAACACCGGGGAGCTGTTTTTT. The chain is built from TRBV6-2 or TRBV6-3 and TRBJ2-2; 9 bases match TRBD1. The CDR3 loop spans 14 amino acids. Per germline, CDR1 MNHEY and CDR2 SVGEGT. V trimming: 9 bases; J trimming: 1 base; junction bases outside the gene matches: 3.

This clonotype came up a few times. The gene calls are TRBV28 and TRBJ1-5, with D perhaps matching TRBD1 (5 bases). Trimming removed 2 bases from V and 4 bases from J, with 12 bases in between. This CDR3 comprises 15 residues. Germline V gene data show CDR1 as MDHEN and CDR2 as SYDVKM. Here the CDR3 DNA reads TGTGCCAGCAGTTTAGCGGGGGAGAGGAATCAGCCCCAGCATTTT. Translation gives CASSLAGERNQPQHF.

This clonotype occurred many times. This chain joins TRBV2 and TRBJ2-2; D is possibly TRBD1 (6 bases). The CDR3 is made up of 15 amino acids. Trimming left V 6 bases short and J 1 base short, with 12 bases between. Germline values: CDR1 SNHLY, CDR2 FYNNEI. For the CDR3, the DNA is TGTGCCAGCAGCCGCTGGACAGTGAACACCGGGGAGCTGTTTTTT. It yields the protein CASSRWTVNTGELFF.

This clonotype showed up many times. The gene calls are TRBV9 and TRBJ1-2; possibly TRBD1 for D (6 bases). CDR3 size: 19 residues. Germline V gives CDR1 SGDLS, CDR2 YYNGEE. Trimming took off 3 bases at V and 0 bases at J, with 24 bases between the two ends. The CDR3 sequence is CASSGQLGHPFGTNYGYTF. The CDR3 bases are TGTGCCAGCAGCGGACAATTGGGACACCCGTTCGGGACTAACTATGGCTACACCTTC.

The J gene is TRBJ2-7, the V gene TRBV11-2; 7 bases are a match to TRBD1. The CDR3 runs 14 residues. V was pared by 2 bases and J by 3 bases, with 4 bases of the junction left unmatched. CDR1 and CDR2 (germline): SGHAT, FQNNGV. CDR3 nucleotide sequence: TGTGCCAGCAGCTTACTGACAGGGAACTACGAGCAGTACTTC. It yields the protein CASSLLTGNYEQYF.

The J gene is TRBJ1-3, the V gene TRBV11-2, with TRBD1 as a possible D gene (6 bases). V was shortened by 8 bases and J by 0 bases, with 17 bases between the two germline ends. The CDR3 has 16 residues. Germline V CDR1 and CDR2: SGHAT, FQNNGV. The DNA for the CDR3 is TGTGCCAGCGGACATATACAGGGCCCCTCTGGAAACACCATATATTTT. As protein: CASGHIQGPSGNTIYF.

This chain joins TRBV21-1 and TRBJ2-4. TRBV21-1 represents a pseudogene. The CDR3 runs 11 residues. The DNA for the CDR3 is TGTGCCAGCAGCAAAGGGGTGATTCAGTACTTC. It codes for CASSKGVIQYF.

Only one count was recorded for this clonotype. One base away lies a much larger clone, so this may be a sequencing read error. This chain uses TRBV4-3 with TRBJ2-3; D unclear. CDR3 length: 13 amino acids. Trimming took 7 bases from V and 0 from J, leaving 8 bases between them. Germline CDR1 and CDR2: LGHNA and YSLEER. The CDR3 sequence is CASNHLSTDTQYF. The CDR3 region has the DNA TGCGCCAGCAACCACTTGAGCACAGATACGCAGTATTTT.

The sample holds many counts of this clonotype. The gene calls are TRBV6-2 or TRBV6-3 and TRBJ1-1, with 10 bases aligning to TRBD1. The CDR3 covers 15 residues. Trimming at V came to 5 bases and at J to 5 bases, leaving 8 bases not matched to a gene. The germline gives CDR1 MNHEY, CDR2 SVGEGT. CDR3 nucleotide sequence: TGTGCCAGCAGTCCCTCCGGACAGGGGGGTACTGAAGCTTTCTTT. Its protein is CASSPSGQGGTEAFF.